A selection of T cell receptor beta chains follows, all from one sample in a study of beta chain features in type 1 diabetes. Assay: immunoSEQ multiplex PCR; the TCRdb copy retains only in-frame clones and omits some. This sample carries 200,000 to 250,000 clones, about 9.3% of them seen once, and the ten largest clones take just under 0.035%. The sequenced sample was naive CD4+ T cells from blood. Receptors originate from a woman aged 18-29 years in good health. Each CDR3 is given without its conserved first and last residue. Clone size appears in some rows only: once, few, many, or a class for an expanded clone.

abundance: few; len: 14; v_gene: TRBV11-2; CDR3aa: ASSSGGTGGSDTQY
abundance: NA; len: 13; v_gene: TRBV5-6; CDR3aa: ASSPRDRAGETQY
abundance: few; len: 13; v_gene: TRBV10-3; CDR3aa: AISERLAERSEQF
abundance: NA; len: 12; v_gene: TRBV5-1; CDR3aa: ASSLQGSSYEQY
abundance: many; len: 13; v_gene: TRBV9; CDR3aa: ASSMGTVRDYGYT
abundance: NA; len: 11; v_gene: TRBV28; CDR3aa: ASSEGLANEQF
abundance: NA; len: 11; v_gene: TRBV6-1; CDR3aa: ASRNDRTYEQY
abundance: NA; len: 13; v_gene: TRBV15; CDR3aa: ATSRVRGARTEAF
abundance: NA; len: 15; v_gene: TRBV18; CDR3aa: ASSPYYPFDSHNEQF
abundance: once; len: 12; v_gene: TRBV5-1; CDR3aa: ASSDRDSGNTIY
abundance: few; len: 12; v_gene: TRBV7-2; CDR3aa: ASVNDRAVDGYT
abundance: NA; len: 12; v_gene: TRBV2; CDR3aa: ASSETGSYNEQF
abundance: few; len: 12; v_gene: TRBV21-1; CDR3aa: ASSKLGLAYEQY
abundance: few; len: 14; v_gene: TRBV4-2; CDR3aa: ASSQERGGPQETQY
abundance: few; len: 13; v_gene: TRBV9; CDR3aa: ASSAGTSNLYEQY
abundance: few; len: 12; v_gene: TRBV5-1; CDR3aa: ASSQGDLNTEAF
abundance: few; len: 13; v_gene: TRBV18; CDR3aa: ASSPPAGAEYEQY
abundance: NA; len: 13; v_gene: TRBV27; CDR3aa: ASSTRQGSNQPQH
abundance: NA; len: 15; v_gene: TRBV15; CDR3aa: ATSRGGVRGRGYGYT
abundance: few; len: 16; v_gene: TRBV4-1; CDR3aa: ASSQESRDSSSYNEQF
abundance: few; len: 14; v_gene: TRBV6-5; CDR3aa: ASSSGLAGVRYEQY
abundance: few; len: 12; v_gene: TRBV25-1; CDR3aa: ASSADNSNQPQH
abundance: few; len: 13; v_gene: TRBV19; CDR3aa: ASSSQKTSGNTIY
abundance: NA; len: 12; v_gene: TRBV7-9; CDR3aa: ASSLVSSISEAF
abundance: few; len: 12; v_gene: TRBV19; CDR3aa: ASNAQGGVVGYT
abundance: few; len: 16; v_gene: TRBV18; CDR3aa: ASSPRARRATNTGELF
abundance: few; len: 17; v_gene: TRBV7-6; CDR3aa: ASSLGVAGGRSSYNEQF
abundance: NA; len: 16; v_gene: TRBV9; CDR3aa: ASSPQSFLGQLNTEAF
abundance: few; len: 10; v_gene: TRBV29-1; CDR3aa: SVEDRRDTQY
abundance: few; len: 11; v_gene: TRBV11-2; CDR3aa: ASSPSRSYEQY